Presented here are 28 T cell receptor beta chains from one specimen sequenced in a study of cytomegalovirus exposure and HLA in healthy donors. 60 Vbeta and 13 Jbeta primers were used in PCR. The assay was immunoSEQ multiplex PCR, and TCRdb's table has in-frame clones only and misses some. The repertoire holds approximately 140,000 clones, with more than 70% as singletons. The sample comprised PBMCs. All receptors derive from a male donor in good health and CMV-seropositive.

The count of this clone is one. The chain couples TRBV19 to TRBJ1-6; tentatively, D is TRBD1 (6 bases). The CDR3 is made up of 14 amino acids. CDR1 is LNHDA and CDR2 is SQIVND in the germline V gene (reference sequence). V was clipped by 5 bases and J by 7 bases, with 12 bases between them. Here the CDR3 reads CASSSGRGNSPLHF. In DNA form, the CDR3 reads TGTGCCAGTAGTTCGGGCAGGGGAAATTCACCCCTCCACTTT.

The chain links TRBV9 to TRBJ1-3, with 9 bases lining up with TRBD1. CDR3 length equals 17 residues. After removal of 4 bases from V and 1 base from J, the junction contained 9 bases not matched to a gene. Germline V gene lookup returns CDR1 SGDLS and CDR2 YYNGEE. CDR3 amino acids: CASSSRVTGGSGNTIYF. The CDR3 region has the DNA TGTGCCAGCAGCTCTAGAGTGACAGGGGGTTCTGGAAACACCATATATTTT.

The rearrangement joins TRBV7-9 to TRBJ2-3; 11 nucleotides match TRBD2. In germline, CDR1 is SEHNR, CDR2 FQNEAQ (reference sequence). The CDR3 runs 15 residues. Unmatched junction bases numbered 2, after V lost 4 bases and J lost 2 bases. The CDR3 DNA follows: TGTGCCAGCAGCTCGGGACTAGCGGACACAGATACGCAGTATTTT. This sequence encodes CASSSGLADTDTQYF.

V gene TRBV7-9 combines with J gene TRBJ2-1, with D unresolved. Per the germline V gene, CDR1 is SEHNR and CDR2 is FQNEAQ (reference sequence). This CDR3 is built from 13 residues. The germline V and J ends were trimmed by 4 bases and 9 bases, with 13 bases remaining between them. Here the CDR3 DNA reads TGTGCCAGCAGCTCCCCCCAAGAACTTGAGCAGTTCTTC. This gives the protein CASSSPQELEQFF.

The gene calls are TRBV4-1 and TRBJ1-2; 9 nucleotides agree with TRBD1. V was clipped by 3 bases and J by 4 bases; unmatched bases: 6. CDR1 is MGHRA and CDR2 is YSYEKL in the germline V gene. This CDR3 is 15 amino acids long. CDR3 DNA sequence: TGCGCCAGCAGCCAGGACAGGGGATCAGCCTATGGCTACACCTTC. This translates into CASSQDRGSAYGYTF.

This clone was seen more than once but under ten times. The J gene is TRBJ2-7, the V gene TRBV27, with D uncertain. The CDR3 covers 15 residues. The germline gives CDR1 MNHEY, CDR2 SMNVEV (reference sequence). V gave up 5 bases and J gave up 6 bases, with 20 bases separating them. CDR3 loop: CASSPRPPLSPEQYF. CDR3 bases: TGTGCCAGCAGTCCCCGGCCCCCCCTTAGCCCCGAGCAGTACTTC.

J is TRBJ2-5 and V is TRBV5-8; 9 bases are a match to TRBD1. Germline V gene lookup returns CDR1 SGHTS and CDR2 YDEGEE. J lost 5 bases, V lost 0 bases, and 5 bases had no gene match. There are 15 residues in the CDR3. Here the CDR3 DNA reads TGTGCCAGCAGCTTGGACGACAGGGGGAGGGAGACCCAGTACTTC. The encoded protein is CASSLDDRGRETQYF.

This clone has only one observation. The chain employs TRBV7-9 and TRBJ2-5; D unresolved. V was trimmed by 1 base and J by 4 bases, leaving 4 bases between them. This CDR3 spans 12 amino acids. The germline V gene encodes CDR1 SEHNR and CDR2 FQNEAQ (reference sequence). In DNA, the CDR3 is TGTGCCAGCAGCTTAGGTAGAGAGACCCAGTACTTC. It translates to CASSLGRETQYF. Looking up the rest from reference TRBV7-9 and TRBJ2-5 gives the full variable domain: DTGVSQNPRHKITKRGQNVTFRCDPISEHNRLYWYRQTLGQGPEFLTYFQNEAQLEKSRLLSDRFSAERPKGSFSTLEIQRTEQGDSAMYLCASSLGRETQYFGPGTRLLVL.

The V call is TRBV29-1, the J call TRBJ1-1, with D unclear. The CDR3 has 12 amino acids. The V gene lost 6 bases and the J gene lost 1 base, with 9 bases spanning the gap. Germline CDR1 reads SQVTM; CDR2 reads ANQGSEA. The CDR3 nucleotides are TGCAGCGTCCTACGAGGGAACACTGAAGCTTTCTTT. Translation: CSVLRGNTEAFF.

This clone was observed a few times. A read error may account for a junction end that differs from germline. The chain carries TRBV2 and TRBJ1-6; tentative D call: TRBD1 (6 bases). The germline V gene encodes CDR1 SNHLY and CDR2 FYNNEI. CDR3 size: 14 residues. The CDR3 reads CATDEQGNNSPLPF. CDR3 bases: TGTGCCACCGATGAACAGGGAAATAATTCACCCCTCCCCTTT.

The V and J genes are TRBV7-9 and TRBJ2-7; TRBD1 agrees at 8 bases. Per the germline V gene, CDR1 is SEHNR and CDR2 is FQNEAQ (reference sequence). The V gene end was trimmed by 3 bases and the J gene end by 3 bases; junction bases not matched to a gene: 4. The CDR3 runs 14 residues. The CDR3 is CASSFGQGHYEQYF. The CDR3 region has the DNA TGTGCCAGCAGCTTCGGACAGGGCCACTACGAGCAGTACTTC.

The rearrangement joins TRBV14 to TRBJ2-1, with D possibly matching TRBD1 (5 bases). Germline CDR1 and CDR2: SGHDN and FVKESK. Trimming pared 1 base from V and 3 bases from J, leaving 10 bases between. CDR3 size: 15 residues. CDR3 sequence reads: CASSQGPGNYNEQFF. In nucleotides, the CDR3 is TGTGCCAGCAGCCAAGGTCCAGGGAACTACAATGAGCAGTTCTTC.

This chain links TRBV9 with TRBJ2-1, with TRBD1 identical over 8 bases. From germline, CDR1 is SGDLS and CDR2 YYNGEE. CDR3 length: 14 amino acids. J gave up 5 bases and V 4 bases, and 5 bases lay outside the gene matches. The CDR3 DNA reads as TGTGCCAGCAGCCCCGGACAGGGTGACAATGAGCAGTTCTTC. It encodes CASSPGQGDNEQFF.

This clone showed up just once. The genes are TRBV5-6 and TRBJ2-5, with D maybe TRBD1 (6 bases). This CDR3 is built from 18 residues. The V and J ends lost 4 bases and 4 bases respectively, with 26 bases between them. Per the germline V gene, CDR1 is SGHDT and CDR2 is YYEEEE. CDR3 sequence (DNA): TGTGCCAGCAGCCGGTTCGACTACAGGGAAATGTTGGGAGAGACCCAGTACTTC. Amino acid sequence: CASSRFDYREMLGETQYF.

The chain uses TRBV28 and TRBJ2-6; D possibly corresponds to TRBD2 (6 bases). CDR1 MDHEN and CDR2 SYDVKM come from the germline V gene. The CDR3 spans 16 residues. Trimming took 6 bases from V and 2 from J, leaving 14 bases between them. The chain's CDR3 is CASSPRWGAGANVLTF. Written as DNA, the CDR3 is TGTGCCAGCAGCCCTCGCTGGGGGGCTGGGGCCAACGTCCTGACTTTC. The full variable domain, completed using reference TRBV28 and TRBJ2-6, is DVKVTQSSRYLVKRTGEKVFLECVQDMDHENMFWYRQDPGLGLRLIYFSYDVKMKEKGDIPEGYSVSREKKERFSLILESASTNQTSMYLCASSPRWGAGANVLTFGAGSRLTVL.

This chain joins TRBV5-4 and TRBJ2-3, with 16 bases lining up with TRBD2. Germline CDR1 and CDR2: SGHNT and YYREEE (reference sequence). J lost 3 bases, V lost 4 bases, and 14 bases had no gene match. This CDR3 is 20 amino acids long. The CDR3 spells CASSQGLAGGGGFGTDTQYF. CDR3 in DNA: TGTGCCAGCAGCCAGGGACTAGCGGGAGGGGGCGGTTTCGGGACAGATACGCAGTATTTT.

The sample holds one count of this clone. CDR3 nucleotide sequence: TGTGCCAGCAGCTTAAGGTCGGGGAGACCGAACACTGAAGCTTTCTTT. Translation gives CASSLRSGRPNTEAFF. The chain couples TRBV11-2 to TRBJ1-1, with unresolved D. Per germline, CDR1 SGHAT and CDR2 FQNNGV. The CDR3 totals 16 residues. Trimming shortened V by 2 bases and J by 1 base, and 14 bases separated the two germline ends.

The gene calls are TRBV18 and TRBJ2-1, with TRBD1 identical over 8 bases. The CDR3 covers 15 residues. Unmatched junction bases numbered 3, after V lost 5 bases and J lost 0 bases. Germline-derived CDR1 and CDR2 are KGHSH and LQKENI. CDR3 protein: CASSSGQDSYNEQFF. For the CDR3, the DNA is TGTGCCAGCTCATCGGGACAGGACTCCTACAATGAGCAGTTCTTC.

This chain joins TRBV7-6 and TRBJ1-4, with D possibly TRBD1 on 5 matching bases. The CDR3 is 14 residues long. CDR1 and CDR2 (germline): SGHVS, FNYEAQ. V was cut by 5 bases and J by 8 bases, with 15 bases left in between. In DNA, the CDR3 is TGTGCCAGCAGCCCCGGGAGGGGAGCCGAAAAACTGTTTTTT. It encodes CASSPGRGAEKLFF.

This clone has only a few counts. The chain links TRBV5-6 to TRBJ1-2; 7 nucleotides match TRBD1. The CDR3 is 13 amino acids. V was pared by 4 bases and J by 4 bases, with 4 bases of the junction left unmatched. From germline, CDR1 is SGHDT and CDR2 YYEEEE. CDR3 bases: TGTGCCAGCAGCCCTACAGGGGTCTATGGCTACACCTTC. Encoded protein: CASSPTGVYGYTF.

The J gene is TRBJ2-1, the V gene TRBV19, with D maybe TRBD1 (5 bases). Per the germline V gene, CDR1 is LNHDA and CDR2 is SQIVND (reference sequence). This CDR3 is built from 16 residues. The V gene lost 7 bases and the J gene lost 9 bases, with 25 bases spanning the gap. The DNA for the CDR3 is TGTGCCAGTACCTCTCCACAGGTCTGGGGCGACGGTGAGCAGTTCTTC. Translating it yields CASTSPQVWGDGEQFF.

The rearrangement links TRBV2 to TRBJ2-7; 9 nucleotides agree with TRBD1. The CDR3 sequence is 14 residues long. V lost 6 bases to trimming and J lost 0 bases; unmatched junction nucleotides: 3. The V gene's germline CDR1 is SNHLY and CDR2 FYNNEI. The CDR3 nucleotides are TGTGCCAGCAGCGGACAGGGGAGCTCCTACGAGCAGTACTTC. Protein: CASSGQGSSYEQYF.

The chain uses TRBV28 and TRBJ1-6; possibly TRBD1 for D (5 bases). Looked up from germline, CDR1 is MDHEN and CDR2 is SYDVKM. Trimming removed 5 bases at V and 3 bases at J, with 11 bases between. The CDR3 is 15 residues long. The CDR3 DNA reads as TGTGCCAGCAGTCCCCTGGGGGGCTATAATTCACCCCTCCACTTT. It yields the protein CASSPLGGYNSPLHF.

Points on this clone: One junction end does not reproduce the germline sequence, and a read error may be involved. This chain links TRBV7-7 with TRBJ2-2, with unresolved D. The germline gives CDR1 SSHAT, CDR2 FNYEAQ (reference sequence). The CDR3 consists of 15 residues. In DNA, the CDR3 is TGTGCTAGCAGCTTAGATTCATCGAACACCGGGGAGCTGTTTTTT. This sequence encodes CASSLDSSNTGELFF. The full variable domain, rest sourced from reference TRBV7-7 and TRBJ2-2, is GAGVSQSPRYKVTKRGQDVTLRCDPISSHATLYWYQQALGQGPEFLTYFNYEAQPDKSGLPSDRFSAERPEGSISTLTIQRTEQRDSAMYRCASSLDSSNTGELFFGEGSRLTVL.

The genes are TRBV9 and TRBJ2-1; the match to TRBD1 covers 7 bases. Germline assignment: CDR1 SGDLS and CDR2 YYNGEE. CDR3 length equals 17 residues. The J segment lost 4 bases and the V segment lost 3 bases, leaving 13 bases of the junction unmatched. CDR3 nucleotide sequence: TGTGCCAGCAGCGAGGGTTCCGGGACAGCAACATACAATGAGCAGTTCTTC. Translation gives CASSEGSGTATYNEQFF.

The V gene is TRBV5-5, the J gene TRBJ1-2; the D is unclear. The V end was cut by 0 bases, the J end by 3 bases, with 9 bases between. CDR1 and CDR2 (germline): SGHKS, YYEKEE (reference sequence). The CDR3 contains 14 residues. CDR3 protein: CASSLAEGDYGYTF. The CDR3 DNA reads TGTGCCAGCAGCTTGGCCGAGGGTGACTATGGCTACACCTTC.

The chain has TRBV7-3 and TRBJ2-5; 8 bases map to TRBD1. CDR3 length: 17 residues. Germline V CDR1 and CDR2: SGHTA, FQGTGA. Unmatched junction bases numbered 11, after V lost 1 base and J lost 4 bases. In DNA form, the CDR3 reads TGTGCCAGCAGCTTAATTGGCAGGGGGCTAGGAGGAGAGACCCAGTACTTC. It yields the protein CASSLIGRGLGGETQYF.

The rearrangement joins TRBV9 to TRBJ1-1; 7 bases align to TRBD1. Trimming cost V 4 bases and J 3 bases; bases outside gene matches: 9. The CDR3 totals 15 residues. The germline CDR1 and CDR2 sequences are SGDLS and YYNGEE. Here the CDR3 reads CASSPTGAMDTEAFF. In DNA, the CDR3 is TGTGCCAGCAGCCCAACAGGGGCGATGGACACTGAAGCTTTCTTT.